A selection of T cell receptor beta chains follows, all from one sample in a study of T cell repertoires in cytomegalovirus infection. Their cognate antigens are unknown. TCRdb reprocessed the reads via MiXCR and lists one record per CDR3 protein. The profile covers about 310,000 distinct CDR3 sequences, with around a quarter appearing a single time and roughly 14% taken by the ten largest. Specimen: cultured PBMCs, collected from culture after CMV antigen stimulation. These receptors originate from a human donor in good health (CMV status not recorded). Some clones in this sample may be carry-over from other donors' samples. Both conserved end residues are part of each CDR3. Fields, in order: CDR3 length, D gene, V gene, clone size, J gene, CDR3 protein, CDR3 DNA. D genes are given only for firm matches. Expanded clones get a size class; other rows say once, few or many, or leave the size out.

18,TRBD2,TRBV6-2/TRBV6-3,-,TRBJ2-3,CASSTDTLLAGLTDTQYF,TGTGCCAGCAGTACCGACACCTTACTAGCGGGCCTCACAGATACGCAGTATTTT
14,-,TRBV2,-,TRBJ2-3,CASRDQDYTDTQYF,TGTGCCAGTAGAGATCAGGACTACACAGATACGCAGTATTTT
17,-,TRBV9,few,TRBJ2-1,CASSVKGGRLTHNEQFF,TGTGCCAGCAGCGTAAAAGGGGGGAGACTAACGCACAATGAGCAGTTCTTC
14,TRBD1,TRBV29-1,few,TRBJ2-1,CSIVSGTGIVLQFF,TGCAGCATTGTATCAGGGACAGGGATTGTTCTGCAGTTCTTC
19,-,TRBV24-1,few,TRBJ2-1,CATARMSRGYGEIYNEQFF,TGTGCCACCGCCCGCATGAGCAGGGGATATGGGGAAATCTACAATGAGCAGTTCTTC
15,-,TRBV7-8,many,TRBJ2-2,CASSQTASRTGELFF,TGTGCCAGCAGCCAGACGGCGTCCCGCACCGGGGAGCTGTTTTTT
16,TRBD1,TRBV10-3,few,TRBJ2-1,CAISESGTASYNEQFF,TGTGCCATCAGTGAGTCGGGGACAGCCTCCTACAATGAGCAGTTCTTC
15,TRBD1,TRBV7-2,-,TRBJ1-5,CASSSQGQGAQPQHF,TGTGCCAGCAGCTCACAGGGACAGGGGGCACAGCCCCAGCATTTT
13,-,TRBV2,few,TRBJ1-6,CASSGGPNSPLHF,TGTGCCAGCAGTGGAGGACCGAATTCACCCCTCCACTTT
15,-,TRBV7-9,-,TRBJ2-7,CASSLSGRENVGQYF,TGTGCCAGCAGCCTCTCTGGCAGGGAGAACGTCGGGCAGTACTTC
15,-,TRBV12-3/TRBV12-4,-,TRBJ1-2,CASSLVAGGDYGYTF,TGTGCCAGCAGTTTAGTTGCAGGAGGGGACTATGGCTACACCTTC
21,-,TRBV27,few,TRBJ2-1,CASGMGDGSAIWYYSYNEQFF,TGTGCCAGCGGTATGGGGGATGGTAGCGCCATTTGGTATTACTCCTACAATGAGCAGTTCTTC
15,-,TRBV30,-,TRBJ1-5,CAWSVLSGRGQPQHF,TGTGCCTGGAGTGTACTATCGGGAAGGGGCCAGCCCCAGCATTTT
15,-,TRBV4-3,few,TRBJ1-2,CASSRTEGGTYGYTF,TGCGCCAGCAGCCGGACCGAGGGGGGGACCTATGGCTACACCTTC
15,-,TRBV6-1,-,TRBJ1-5,CASSGEFNSNQPQHF,TGTGCCAGCAGTGGAGAATTTAATAGCAATCAGCCCCAGCATTTT
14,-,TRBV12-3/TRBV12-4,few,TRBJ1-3,CASSPMLAGNTIYF,TGTGCCAGCAGCCCAATGTTGGCTGGAAACACCATATATTTT
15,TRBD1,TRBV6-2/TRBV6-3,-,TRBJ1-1,CASSYDRGFGTEAFF,TGTGCCAGCAGTTACGACAGGGGTTTCGGCACTGAAGCTTTCTTT
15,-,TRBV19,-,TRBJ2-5,CASSIMGSAQETQYF,TGTGCCAGTAGTATTATGGGATCAGCCCAAGAGACCCAGTACTTC
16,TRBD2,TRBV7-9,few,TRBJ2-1,CASSFGLAGGWNEQFF,TGTGCCAGCAGCTTCGGACTAGCGGGAGGGTGGAATGAGCAGTTCTTC
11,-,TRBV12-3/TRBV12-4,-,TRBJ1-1,CASSSNERAFF,TGTGCCAGCAGTTCGAACGAGCGGGCTTTCTTT
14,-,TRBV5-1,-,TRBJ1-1,CASSLAGSDTEAFF,TGCGCCAGCAGCTTGGCAGGGTCGGACACTGAAGCTTTCTTT
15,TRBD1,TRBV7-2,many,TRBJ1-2,CASSFRGRPNYGYTF,TGTGCCAGCAGCTTTAGGGGGCGCCCTAACTATGGCTACACCTTC
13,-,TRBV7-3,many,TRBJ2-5,CASRATAGETQYF,TGTGCCAGCAGAGCCACAGCGGGAGAGACCCAGTACTTC
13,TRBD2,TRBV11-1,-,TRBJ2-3,CASTETSSDTQYF,TGTGCCAGCACCGAGACTAGCTCCGATACGCAGTATTTT
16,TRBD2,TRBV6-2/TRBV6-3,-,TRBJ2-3,CASSEIGGRIPDTQYF,TGTGCCAGCAGTGAAATCGGCGGGAGGATCCCAGATACGCAGTATTTT
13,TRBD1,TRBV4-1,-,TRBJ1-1,CASSQDTGQAAFF,TGCGCCAGCAGCCAAGATACGGGACAGGCTGCTTTCTTT
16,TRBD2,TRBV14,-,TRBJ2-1,CASSQRTSGGYNEQFF,TGTGCCAGCAGCCAGAGGACTAGCGGAGGCTACAATGAGCAGTTCTTC
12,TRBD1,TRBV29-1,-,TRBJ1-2,CSVWTGPYGYTF,TGCAGCGTCTGGACAGGCCCCTATGGCTACACCTTC
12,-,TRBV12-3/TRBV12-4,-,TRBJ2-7,CASSLIPYEQYF,TGTGCCAGCAGTTTAATCCCCTACGAGCAGTACTTC
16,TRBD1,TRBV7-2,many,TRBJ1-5,CASSPSQGGAGQPQHF,TGTGCCAGCAGCCCGAGTCAGGGGGGCGCGGGTCAGCCCCAGCATTTT
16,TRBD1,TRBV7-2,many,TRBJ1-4,CASSLRGGQGYEKLFF,TGTGCCAGCAGCTTACGTGGGGGACAGGGGTATGAAAAACTGTTTTTT
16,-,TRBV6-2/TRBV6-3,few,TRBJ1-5,CASSGRVIGSNQPQHF,TGTGCCAGCAGTGGACGGGTTATTGGGAGCAATCAGCCCCAGCATTTT
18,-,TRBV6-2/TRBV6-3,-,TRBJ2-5,CASSPPLVQRAPVETQYF,TGTGCCAGCAGTCCCCCCCTTGTACAGCGGGCTCCAGTTGAGACCCAGTACTTC
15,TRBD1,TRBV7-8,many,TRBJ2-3,CASRPGTGVPDTQYF,TGTGCCAGCAGGCCCGGGACAGGGGTGCCAGATACGCAGTATTTT
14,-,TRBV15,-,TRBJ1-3,CATSRETSGNTIYF,TGTGCCACCAGCAGAGAGACGTCCGGAAACACCATATATTTT
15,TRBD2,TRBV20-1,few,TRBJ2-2,CSARDLGGDTGELFF,TGCAGTGCTAGAGATCTTGGGGGGGACACCGGGGAGCTGTTTTTT
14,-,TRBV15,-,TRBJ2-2,CATSRVGGPGELFF,TGTGCCACCAGCAGAGTTGGGGGGCCCGGGGAGCTGTTTTTT
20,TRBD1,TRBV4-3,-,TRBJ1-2,CASSHVSARDRGSVPGGYTF,TGCGCCAGCAGCCACGTTTCCGCACGGGACAGGGGGTCGGTCCCCGGGGGCTACACCTTC
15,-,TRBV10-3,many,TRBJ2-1,CAIRQGSRTYNEQFF,TGTGCCATCCGCCAGGGGTCCAGAACCTACAATGAGCAGTTCTTC
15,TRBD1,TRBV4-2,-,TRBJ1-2,CASSQEETGHYGYTF,TGTGCCAGCAGCCAAGAGGAGACAGGGCACTATGGCTACACCTTC